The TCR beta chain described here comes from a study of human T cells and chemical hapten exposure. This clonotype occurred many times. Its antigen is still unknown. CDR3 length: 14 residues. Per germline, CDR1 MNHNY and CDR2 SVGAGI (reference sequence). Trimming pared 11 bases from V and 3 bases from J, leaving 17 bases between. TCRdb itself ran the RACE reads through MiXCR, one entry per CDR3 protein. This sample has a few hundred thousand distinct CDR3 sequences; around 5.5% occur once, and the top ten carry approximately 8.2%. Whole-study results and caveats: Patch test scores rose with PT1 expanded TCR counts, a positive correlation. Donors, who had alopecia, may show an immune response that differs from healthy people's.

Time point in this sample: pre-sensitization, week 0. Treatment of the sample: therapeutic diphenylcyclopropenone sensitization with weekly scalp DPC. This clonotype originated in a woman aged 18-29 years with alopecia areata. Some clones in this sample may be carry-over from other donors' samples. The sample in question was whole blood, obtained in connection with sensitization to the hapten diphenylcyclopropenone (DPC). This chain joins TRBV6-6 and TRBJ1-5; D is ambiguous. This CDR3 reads CACWKGTNNQPQHF. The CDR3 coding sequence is TGTGCCTGTTGGAAGGGTACCAACAATCAGCCCCAGCATTTT.